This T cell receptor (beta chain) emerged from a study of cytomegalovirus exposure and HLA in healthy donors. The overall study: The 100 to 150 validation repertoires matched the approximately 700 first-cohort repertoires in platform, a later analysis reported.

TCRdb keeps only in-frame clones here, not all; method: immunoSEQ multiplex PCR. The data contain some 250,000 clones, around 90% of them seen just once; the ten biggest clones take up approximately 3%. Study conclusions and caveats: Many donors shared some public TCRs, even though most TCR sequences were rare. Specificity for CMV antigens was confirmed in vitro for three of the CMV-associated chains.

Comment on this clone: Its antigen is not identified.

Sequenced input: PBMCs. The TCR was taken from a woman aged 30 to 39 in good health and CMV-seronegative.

The CDR3 here is CASGFSMGTGANVLTF. The CDR3 coding sequence is TGTGCTAGTGGTTTTTCCATGGGGACTGGGGCCAACGTCCTGACTTTC. V gene TRBV12-5 combines with J gene TRBJ2-6; D not resolved. The CDR3 is 16 residues long. The germline V and J ends were trimmed by 3 bases and 2 bases, with 11 bases remaining between them. Germline V CDR1 and CDR2: LGHNT, FRNRAP.